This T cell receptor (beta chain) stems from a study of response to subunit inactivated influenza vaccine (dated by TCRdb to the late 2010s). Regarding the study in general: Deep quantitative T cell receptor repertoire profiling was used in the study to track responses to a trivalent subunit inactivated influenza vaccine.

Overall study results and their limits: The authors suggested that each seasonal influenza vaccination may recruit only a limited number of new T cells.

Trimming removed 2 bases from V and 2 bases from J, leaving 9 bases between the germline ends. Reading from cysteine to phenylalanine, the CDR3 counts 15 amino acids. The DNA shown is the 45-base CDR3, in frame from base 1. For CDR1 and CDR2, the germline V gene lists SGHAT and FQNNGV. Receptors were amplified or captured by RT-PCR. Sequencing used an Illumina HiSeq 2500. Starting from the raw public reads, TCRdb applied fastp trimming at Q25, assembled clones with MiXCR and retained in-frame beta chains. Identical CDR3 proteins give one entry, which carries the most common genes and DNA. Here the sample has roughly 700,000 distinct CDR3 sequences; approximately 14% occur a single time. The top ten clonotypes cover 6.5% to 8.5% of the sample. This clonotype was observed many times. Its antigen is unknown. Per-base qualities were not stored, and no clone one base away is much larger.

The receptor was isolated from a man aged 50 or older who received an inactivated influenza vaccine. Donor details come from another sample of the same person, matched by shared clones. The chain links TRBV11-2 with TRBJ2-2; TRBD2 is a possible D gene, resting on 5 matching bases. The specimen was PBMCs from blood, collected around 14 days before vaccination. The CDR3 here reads CASSLKRSNTGELFF. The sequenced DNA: TGTGCCAGCAGCTTAAAGCGGAGCAACACCGGGGAGCTGTTTTTT.